This T cell receptor (beta chain) came from a study of shared clonotypes between healthy human individuals. Regarding the study as a whole: In general, naive subsets displayed greater estimated richness than memory subsets did.

The protocol was immunoSEQ multiplex PCR, while the TCRdb copy is restricted to in-frame clones and leaves out a portion. The data contain roughly 1,600,000 clones, 98% of them singletons. Points on this clone: The target antigen is unknown.

This CDR3 is built from 17 residues. Germline V gene lookup returns CDR1 SGHNT and CDR2 YYREEE (reference sequence). Trimming left V 0 bases short and J 9 bases short, with 21 bases between. The rearrangement uses TRBV5-4 and TRBJ2-2; either TRBD1 or TRBD2 may fit D (5 bases each). The sequence was obtained from a man aged 30 to 39 in good health. The sequenced sample consisted of naive CD4+ T cells sorted from blood. Regarding subset: CD45RA+ positively selected. The CDR3 DNA reads as TGTGCCAGCAGCTTGGCCACAGGACTTGAGTTATACCGGGAGCTGTTTTTT. Its protein is CASSLATGLELYRELFF.